The 14 T cell receptor beta chains below come from one sample, sequenced in a study of cytomegalovirus exposure and HLA in healthy donors. PCR amplification relied on 60 Vbeta primers (plus 13 Jbeta primers). The method was immunoSEQ multiplex PCR; TCRdb's version includes in-frame clones alone and lacks a portion of them. The sample lists 87,000 or so clones; roughly three fifths were seen once. The sequencing input was PBMCs. The receptors shown here come from a man aged 55 to 69 in good health and CMV-seronegative.

The CDR3 bases are TGTGCCAGCAGCGTAGGGGTAGCGGGGCCCTACGAGCAGTACTTC. Amino acid sequence: CASSVGVAGPYEQYF. The rearrangement links TRBV9 to TRBJ2-5, with 8 bases fitting TRBD2. The assigned J gene may be wrong: the sequence end matches TRBJ2-7 better. Looked up from germline, CDR1 is SGDLS and CDR2 is YYNGEE. The CDR3 is 15 residues long.

This clone has more than one count but fewer than ten. The chain uses TRBV2 and TRBJ2-2, with a possible D match to TRBD2 (5 bases). Deletions cut 7 bases from V and 5 bases from J, with 14 bases between. The CDR3 runs to 14 residues. Germline CDR1 reads SNHLY; CDR2 reads FYNNEI. The CDR3 loop is CASTTRAETGELFF. In nucleotides, the CDR3 is TGTGCCAGCACTACTAGGGCCGAGACCGGGGAGCTGTTTTTT.

The V call is TRBV6-5, the J call TRBJ1-6; 7 bases are a match to TRBD1. The germline gives CDR1 MNHEY, CDR2 SVGAGI. The trim removed 8 bases at V and 4 bases at J, leaving 2 bases unmatched. This CDR3 has 13 residues. The DNA for the CDR3 is TGTGCCAGCGGGACAGCGTATAATTCACCCCTCCACTTT. Residues: CASGTAYNSPLHF.

The gene calls are TRBV5-4 and TRBJ2-3, with TRBD2 matching over 8 bases. With 6 bases clipped from V and 2 bases from J, the junction kept 8 bases outside the gene matches. Per germline, CDR1 SGHNT and CDR2 YYREEE (reference sequence). The CDR3 contains 15 residues. CDR3 in DNA: TGTGCCAGCACCCCGGGTAGCGGGGACACAGATACGCAGTATTTT. It translates to CASTPGSGDTDTQYF. The whole variable domain, remainder taken from reference TRBV5-4 and TRBJ2-3, is ETGVTQSPTHLIKTRGQQVTLRCSSQSGHNTVSWYQQALGQGPQFIFQYYREEENGRGNFPPRFSGLQFPNYSSELNVNALELDDSALYLCASTPGSGDTDTQYFGPGTRLTVL.

The V gene is TRBV6-4, the J gene TRBJ1-1; D may be TRBD1 (5 bases). Germline CDR1 MRHNA, CDR2 SNTAGT. V lost 3 bases and J lost 6, with 14 bases in between. This CDR3 has 14 residues. The DNA of the CDR3 is TGTGCCAGCAGTGAGGAGGGGCTGTTAGCTGAAGCTTTCTTT. Its translation is CASSEEGLLAEAFF.

There are a few counts of this clone. The chain joins TRBV10-3 to TRBJ2-7; TRBD1 aligns across 10 bases. The trim removed 6 bases at V and 3 bases at J, leaving 14 bases unmatched. Per germline, CDR1 ENHRY and CDR2 SYGVKD. The CDR3 totals 17 residues. The CDR3 bases are TGTGCCATCAGCGACCAGACGAGGACAGGGGGGAACTACGAGCAGTACTTC. As protein: CAISDQTRTGGNYEQYF.

V and J are TRBV28 and TRBJ1-2; 7 bases fit TRBD1. This CDR3 contains 13 residues. The V gene end was trimmed by 6 bases and the J gene end by 4 bases; junction bases not matched to a gene: 5. Germline V gene sequence: CDR1 MDHEN, CDR2 SYDVKM. CDR3 nucleotides: TGTGCCAGCAGAGAGGGACAGACCTATGGCTACACCTTC. Residues: CASREGQTYGYTF.

The rearrangement joins TRBV6-5 to TRBJ1-4, with 11 bases that match TRBD1. With V trimmed by 5 bases and J by 7 bases, 6 bases remained unmatched. The CDR3 extends over 15 amino acids. Germline CDR1 MNHEY, CDR2 SVGAGI. CDR3 protein: CASSGGTGGSEKLFF. The CDR3 DNA reads TGTGCCAGCAGTGGGGGGACAGGGGGGAGTGAAAAACTGTTTTTT.

The genes are TRBV5-6 and TRBJ2-2, with TRBD1 matching 8 bases. From germline, CDR1 is SGHDT and CDR2 YYEEEE. Trimming removed 0 bases from V and 5 bases from J; junction bases left unmatched: 6. The CDR3 is 16 amino acids. CDR3 in DNA: TGTGCCAGCAGCTTGGAAAGACAGGGGCCGACCGGGGAGCTGTTTTTT. Amino acids: CASSLERQGPTGELFF.

The rearrangement uses TRBV10-3 and TRBJ2-5; 10 bases line up with TRBD2. Germline trimming cut 6 bases from V and 0 bases from J; bases unmatched to any gene: 4. CDR3 length: 15 amino acids. Germline V gene lookup returns CDR1 ENHRY and CDR2 SYGVKD. This chain's CDR3 is CAIRASGSDQETQYF. The CDR3 coding sequence is TGTGCCATCAGGGCTAGCGGGAGCGACCAAGAGACCCAGTACTTC.

This chain's CDR3 is CASSLGQDPSYEQYF. Written as DNA, the CDR3 is TGTGCCAGCAGCCTTGGACAGGACCCCTCCTACGAGCAGTACTTC. The chain couples TRBV9 to TRBJ2-7; TRBD1 matches at 7 bases. The CDR3 loop spans 15 amino acids. With 4 bases clipped from V and 0 bases from J, the junction kept 7 bases outside the gene matches. Germline CDR1 is SGDLS and CDR2 is YYNGEE.

The chain couples TRBV2 to TRBJ2-7; possible D gene TRBD2, 6 bases. This CDR3 contains 12 residues. The V and J ends lost 8 bases and 7 bases respectively, with 15 bases between them. Germline-derived CDR1 and CDR2 are SNHLY and FYNNEI. CDR3 in amino acids: CASCWAGGEQYF. The CDR3 bases are TGTGCCAGCTGCTGGGCCGGAGGGGAGCAGTACTTC. The whole variable domain, remainder taken from reference TRBV2 and TRBJ2-7, is EPEVTQTPSHQVTQMGQEVILRCVPISNHLYFYWYRQILGQKVEFLVSFYNNEISEKSEIFDDQFSVERPDGSNFTLKIRSTKLEDSAMYFCASCWAGGEQYFGPGTRLTVT.

This clone appeared a few times. The chain links TRBV5-1 to TRBJ2-5; perhaps TRBD2 as D (6 bases). Looked up from germline, CDR1 is SGHRS and CDR2 is YFSETQ. This CDR3 contains 15 residues. V was pared by 2 bases and J by 2 bases, with 13 bases between. The chain's CDR3 is CASSFSAAGQETQYF. In DNA, the CDR3 is TGCGCCAGCAGCTTTTCGGCGGCGGGGCAAGAGACCCAGTACTTC.

This sequence joins TRBV2 and TRBJ2-7; possibly TRBD2 for D (6 bases). This CDR3 region has 18 residues. Looked up from germline, CDR1 is SNHLY and CDR2 is FYNNEI. The V end was cut by 5 bases, the J end by 4 bases, with 27 bases between. In nucleotides, the CDR3 is TGTGCCAGCAGTAGAAACCCCCACAACAATAGAGCGGGTTACGAGCAGTACTTC. This encodes CASSRNPHNNRAGYEQYF.